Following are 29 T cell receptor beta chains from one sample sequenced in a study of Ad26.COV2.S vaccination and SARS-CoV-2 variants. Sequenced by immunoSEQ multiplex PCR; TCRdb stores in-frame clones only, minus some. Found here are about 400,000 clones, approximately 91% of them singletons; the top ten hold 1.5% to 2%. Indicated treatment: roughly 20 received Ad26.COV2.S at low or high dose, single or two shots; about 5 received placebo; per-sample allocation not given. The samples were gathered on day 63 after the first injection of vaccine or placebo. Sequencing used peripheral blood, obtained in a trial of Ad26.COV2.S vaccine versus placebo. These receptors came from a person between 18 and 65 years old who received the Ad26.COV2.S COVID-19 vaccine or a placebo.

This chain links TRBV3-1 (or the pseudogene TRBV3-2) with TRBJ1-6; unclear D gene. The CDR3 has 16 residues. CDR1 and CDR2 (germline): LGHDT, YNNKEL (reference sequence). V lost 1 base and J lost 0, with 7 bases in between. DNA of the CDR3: TGTGCCAGCAGCCAAGGAGGGAGCTCCTATAATTCACCCCTCCACTTT. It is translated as CASSQGGSSYNSPLHF.

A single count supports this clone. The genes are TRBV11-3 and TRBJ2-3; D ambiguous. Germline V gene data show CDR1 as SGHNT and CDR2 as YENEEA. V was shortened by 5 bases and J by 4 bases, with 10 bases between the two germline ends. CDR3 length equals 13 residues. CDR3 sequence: CASSDRVADTQYF. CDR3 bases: TGTGCCAGCAGCGATCGGGTGGCAGATACGCAGTATTTT.

The CDR3 is CASQGGANYGYTF. The CDR3 nucleotides are TGTGCCTCCCAGGGGGGGGCTAACTATGGCTACACCTTC. The chain joins TRBV30 to TRBJ1-2; TRBD1 matches 7 bases. CDR3 size: 13 residues. From germline, CDR1 is GTSNPN and CDR2 SVGIG (reference sequence). Trimming took 7 bases from V and 0 from J; bases not matched to a gene: 5.

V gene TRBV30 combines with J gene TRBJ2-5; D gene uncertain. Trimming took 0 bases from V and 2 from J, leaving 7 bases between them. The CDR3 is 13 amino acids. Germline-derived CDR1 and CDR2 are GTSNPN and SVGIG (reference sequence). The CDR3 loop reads CAWSVGNQETQYF. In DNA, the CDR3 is TGTGCCTGGAGTGTGGGGAATCAAGAGACCCAGTACTTC.

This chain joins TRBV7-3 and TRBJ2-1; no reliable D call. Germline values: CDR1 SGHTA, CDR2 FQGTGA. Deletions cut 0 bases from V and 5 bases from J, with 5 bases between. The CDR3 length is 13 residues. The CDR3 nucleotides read TGTGCCAGCAGCTTAACTGTAGACAATGAGCAGTTCTTC. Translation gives CASSLTVDNEQFF.

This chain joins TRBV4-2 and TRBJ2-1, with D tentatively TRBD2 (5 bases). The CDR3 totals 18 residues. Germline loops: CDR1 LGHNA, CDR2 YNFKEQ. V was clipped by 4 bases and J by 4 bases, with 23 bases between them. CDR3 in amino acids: CASSPVSTPAAGYNEQFF. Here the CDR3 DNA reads TGTGCCAGCAGCCCGGTCTCGACTCCAGCGGCCGGGTACAATGAGCAGTTCTTC.

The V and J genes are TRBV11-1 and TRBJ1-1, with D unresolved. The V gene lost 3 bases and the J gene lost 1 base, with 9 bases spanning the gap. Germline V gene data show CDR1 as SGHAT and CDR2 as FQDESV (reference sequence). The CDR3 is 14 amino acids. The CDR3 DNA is TGTGCCAGCAGCTTGACACTTACGAACACTGAAGCTTTCTTT. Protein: CASSLTLTNTEAFF.

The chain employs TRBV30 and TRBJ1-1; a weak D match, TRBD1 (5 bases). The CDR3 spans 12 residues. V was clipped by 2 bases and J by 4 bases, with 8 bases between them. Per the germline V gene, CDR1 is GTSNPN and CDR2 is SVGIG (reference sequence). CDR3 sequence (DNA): TGTGCCTGGAGTTCTCAGGGCACTGAAGCTTTCTTT. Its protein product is CAWSSQGTEAFF. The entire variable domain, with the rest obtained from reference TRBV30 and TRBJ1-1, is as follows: SQTIHQWPATLVQPVGSPLSLECTVEGTSNPNLYWYRQAAGRGLQLLFYSVGIGQISSEVPQNLSASRPQDRQFILSSKKLLLSDSGFYLCAWSSQGTEAFFGQGTRLTVV.

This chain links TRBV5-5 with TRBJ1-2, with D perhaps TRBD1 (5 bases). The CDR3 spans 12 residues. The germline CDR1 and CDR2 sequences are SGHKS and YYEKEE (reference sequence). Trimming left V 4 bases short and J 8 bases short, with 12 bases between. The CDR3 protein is CASSRSGLGYTF. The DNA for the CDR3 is TGTGCCAGCAGCCGCTCGGGGCTCGGCTACACCTTC.

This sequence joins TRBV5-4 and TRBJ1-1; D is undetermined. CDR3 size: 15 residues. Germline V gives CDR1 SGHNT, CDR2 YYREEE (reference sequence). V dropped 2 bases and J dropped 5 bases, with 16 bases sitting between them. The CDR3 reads CASSFNRGSDTEAFF. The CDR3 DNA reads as TGTGCCAGCAGCTTTAATCGGGGAAGTGATACTGAAGCTTTCTTT.

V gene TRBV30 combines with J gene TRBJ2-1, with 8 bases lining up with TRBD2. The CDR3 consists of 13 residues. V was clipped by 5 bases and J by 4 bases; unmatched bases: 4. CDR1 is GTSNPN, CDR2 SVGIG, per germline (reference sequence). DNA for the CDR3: TGTGCCTGGGGAACTAGCGGTTACAATGAGCAGTTCTTC. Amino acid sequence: CAWGTSGYNEQFF.

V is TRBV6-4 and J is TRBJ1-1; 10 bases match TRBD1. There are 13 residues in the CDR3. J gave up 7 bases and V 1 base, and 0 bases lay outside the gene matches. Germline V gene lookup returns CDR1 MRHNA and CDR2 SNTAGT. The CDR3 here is CASSDWDRGEAFF. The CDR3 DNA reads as TGTGCCAGCAGTGACTGGGACAGGGGTGAAGCTTTCTTT.

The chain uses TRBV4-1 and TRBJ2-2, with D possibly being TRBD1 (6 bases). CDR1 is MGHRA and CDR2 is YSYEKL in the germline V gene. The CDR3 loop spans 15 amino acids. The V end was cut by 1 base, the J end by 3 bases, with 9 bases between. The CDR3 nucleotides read TGCGCCAGCAGCCAAGGCTCAGGGGACACCGGGGAGCTGTTTTTT. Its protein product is CASSQGSGDTGELFF.

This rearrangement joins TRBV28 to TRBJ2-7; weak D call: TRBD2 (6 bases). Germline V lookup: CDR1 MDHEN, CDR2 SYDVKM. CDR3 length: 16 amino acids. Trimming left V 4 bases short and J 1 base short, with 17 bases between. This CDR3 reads CASSSNRDFFSYEQYF. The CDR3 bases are TGTGCCAGCAGTTCCAATCGGGACTTCTTTTCCTACGAGCAGTACTTC.

Written as DNA, the CDR3 is TGTGCCAGCAGCTTAAACCGGCGGGGGGCCCAGTACTTC. Its translation: CASSLNRRGAQYF. This chain uses TRBV7-3 with TRBJ2-5; 8 bases are a match to TRBD2. With 1 base clipped from V and 9 bases from J, the junction kept 4 bases outside the gene matches. The CDR3 sequence is 13 residues long. Per the germline V gene, CDR1 is SGHTA and CDR2 is FQGTGA.

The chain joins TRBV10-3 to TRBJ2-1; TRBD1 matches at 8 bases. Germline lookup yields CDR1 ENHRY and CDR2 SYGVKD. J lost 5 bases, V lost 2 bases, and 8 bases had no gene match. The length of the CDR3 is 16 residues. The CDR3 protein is CAISEGGQGLHNEQFF. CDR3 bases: TGTGCCATCAGTGAGGGCGGACAGGGTCTCCACAATGAGCAGTTCTTC.

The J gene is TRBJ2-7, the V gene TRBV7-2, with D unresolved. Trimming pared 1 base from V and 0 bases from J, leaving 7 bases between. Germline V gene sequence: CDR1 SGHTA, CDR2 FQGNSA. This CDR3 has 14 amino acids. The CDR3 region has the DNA TGTGCCAGCAGCTTAGATCCTCCCTCCTACGAGCAGTACTTC. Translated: CASSLDPPSYEQYF.

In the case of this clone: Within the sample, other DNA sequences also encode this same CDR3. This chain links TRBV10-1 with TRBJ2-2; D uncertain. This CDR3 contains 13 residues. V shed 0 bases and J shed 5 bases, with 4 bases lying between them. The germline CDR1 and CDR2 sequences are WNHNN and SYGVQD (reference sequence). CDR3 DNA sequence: TGCGCCAGCAGTGAGTCAGGAACCGGGGAGCTGTTTTTT. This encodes CASSESGTGELFF.

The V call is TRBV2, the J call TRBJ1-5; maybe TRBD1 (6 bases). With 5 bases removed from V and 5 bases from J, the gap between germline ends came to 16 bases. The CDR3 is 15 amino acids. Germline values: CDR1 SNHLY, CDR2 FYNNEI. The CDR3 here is CASSPSGDDYQPQHF. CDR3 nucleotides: TGTGCCAGCAGTCCGTCAGGGGACGATTATCAGCCCCAGCATTTT.

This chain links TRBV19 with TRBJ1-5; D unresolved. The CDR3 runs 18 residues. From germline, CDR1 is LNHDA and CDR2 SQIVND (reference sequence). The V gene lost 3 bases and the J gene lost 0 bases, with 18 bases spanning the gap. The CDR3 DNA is TGTGCCAGTAGTATCCCCCCCGATAGGTTCCCTAGCAATCAGCCCCAGCATTTT. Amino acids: CASSIPPDRFPSNQPQHF.

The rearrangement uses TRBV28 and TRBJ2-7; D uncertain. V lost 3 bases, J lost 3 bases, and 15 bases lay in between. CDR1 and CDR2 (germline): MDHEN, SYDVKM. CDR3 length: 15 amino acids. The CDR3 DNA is TGTGCCAGCAGTTTCCCCACATATAGTGGCTACGAGCAGTACTTC. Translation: CASSFPTYSGYEQYF. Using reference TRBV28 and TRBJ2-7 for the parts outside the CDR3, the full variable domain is DVKVTQSSRYLVKRTGEKVFLECVQDMDHENMFWYRQDPGLGLRLIYFSYDVKMKEKGDIPEGYSVSREKKERFSLILESASTNQTSMYLCASSFPTYSGYEQYFGPGTRLTVT.

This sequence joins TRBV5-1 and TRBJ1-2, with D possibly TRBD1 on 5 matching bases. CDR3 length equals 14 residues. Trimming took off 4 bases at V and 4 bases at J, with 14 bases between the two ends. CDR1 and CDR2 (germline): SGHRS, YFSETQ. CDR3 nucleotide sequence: TGCGCCAGCAGCACCGAAGGGGAAGGCTATGGCTACACCTTC. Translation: CASSTEGEGYGYTF.

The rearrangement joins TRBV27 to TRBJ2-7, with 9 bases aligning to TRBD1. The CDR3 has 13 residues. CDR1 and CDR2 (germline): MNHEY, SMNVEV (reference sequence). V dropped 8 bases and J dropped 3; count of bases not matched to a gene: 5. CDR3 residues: CASGRDRDYEQYF. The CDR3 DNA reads TGTGCCAGCGGGAGGGACAGGGACTACGAGCAGTACTTC.

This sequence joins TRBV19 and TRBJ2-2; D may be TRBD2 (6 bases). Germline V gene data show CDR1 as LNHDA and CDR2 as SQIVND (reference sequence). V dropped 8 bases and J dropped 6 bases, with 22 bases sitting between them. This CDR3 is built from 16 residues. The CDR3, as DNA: TGTGCCAGTTGTCTTTGGAGGGGCGCTTCGCCCGGGGAGCTGTTTTTT. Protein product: CASCLWRGASPGELFF.

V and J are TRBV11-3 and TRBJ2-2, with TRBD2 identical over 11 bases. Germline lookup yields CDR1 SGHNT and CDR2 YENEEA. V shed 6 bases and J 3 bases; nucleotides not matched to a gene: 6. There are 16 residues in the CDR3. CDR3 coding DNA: TGTGCCAGCAGGGAACTAGCGGGAGCTGACACCGGGGAGCTGTTTTTT. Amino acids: CASRELAGADTGELFF.

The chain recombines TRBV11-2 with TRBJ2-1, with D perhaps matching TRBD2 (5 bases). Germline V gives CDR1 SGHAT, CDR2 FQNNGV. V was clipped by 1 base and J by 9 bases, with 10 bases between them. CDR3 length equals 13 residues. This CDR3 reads CASSLVSGSEQFF. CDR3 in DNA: TGTGCCAGCAGCTTAGTTTCGGGAAGTGAGCAGTTCTTC.

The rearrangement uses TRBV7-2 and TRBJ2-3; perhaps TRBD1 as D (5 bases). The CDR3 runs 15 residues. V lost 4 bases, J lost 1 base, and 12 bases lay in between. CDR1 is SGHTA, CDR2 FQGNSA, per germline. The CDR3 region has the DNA TGTGCCAGCAGCTCCAGGGTTGTGGGCACAGATACGCAGTATTTT. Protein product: CASSSRVVGTDTQYF.

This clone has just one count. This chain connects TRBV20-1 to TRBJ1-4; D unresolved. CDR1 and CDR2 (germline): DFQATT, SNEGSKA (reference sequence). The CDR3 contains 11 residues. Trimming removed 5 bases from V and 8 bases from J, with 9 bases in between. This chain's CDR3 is CSADLREKLFF. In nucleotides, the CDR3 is TGCAGTGCTGATCTCCGAGAAAAACTGTTTTTT.

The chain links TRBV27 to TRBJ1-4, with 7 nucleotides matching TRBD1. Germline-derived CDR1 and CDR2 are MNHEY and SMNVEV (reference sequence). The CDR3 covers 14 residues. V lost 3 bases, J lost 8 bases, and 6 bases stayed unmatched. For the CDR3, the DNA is TGTGCCAGCAGTTTTAAGGGGGCGGGCGAAAAACTGTTTTTT. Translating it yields CASSFKGAGEKLFF.